Shown below are 20 T cell receptor delta chains from a single sample sequenced in a study of γδ T cells in repeated Plasmodium falciparum infection. TCRdb ran CATT on the multiplex PCR reads. The sample lists tens of thousands of delta-chain clones, 1.6% occurring once. Flow sorting of PBMC yielded separate Vgamma9/Vdelta2+ and Vdelta2-negative gammadelta T cell populations for bulk repertoire analysis. Sequenced input: gamma-delta T cells from blood. Receptors originate from a pool of human donors (malaria-infected and uninfected, not separated).

This clone has a count of ten or more. A read error is likely here: a far larger clone is one base away. Distinct nucleotide sequences in the sample also encode this CDR3. The rearrangement uses TRDV2 and TRDJ1; 9 nucleotides match TRDD3. As TCRdb names no J gene, one was assigned here on the basis of a DNA match to germline. The V segment lost 0 bases and the J segment 0 bases; nucleotides outside the gene matches: 10. The length of the CDR3 is 18 residues. Germline CDR1 and CDR2: GEAIGNYY and EKD. The DNA of the CDR3 is TGTGCCTGTGACACCGTGGGCTTACTGGGGGAGGACACCGATAAACTCATCTTT. Translated: CACDTVGLLGEDTDKLIF.

This clone was picked up a small number of times. TCRdb pairs this DNA with a much larger clone's protein that differs at residue 16, likely a read error; the protein shown was translated from the DNA. The J gene is TRDJ1, the V gene TRDV1, with 8 nucleotides matching TRDD3. TCRdb leaves out the J gene; it was filled in here by matching the DNA to germline. The V gene end was trimmed by 3 bases and the J gene end by 0 bases; junction bases not matched to a gene: 33. The CDR3 spans 25 residues. Looked up from germline, CDR1 is TSWWSYY and CDR2 is QGS. CDR3 DNA sequence: TGTGCTCTTGGGGACCTACGGCCTTCCCGAACCTACTGGGGGTCTCTCCGCGTGAACACCGATAAACTCATCTTT. Amino acid sequence: CALGDLRPSRTYWGSLRVNTDKLIF.

This clone was counted at least ten times. V is TRDV1 and J is TRDJ1; 7 bases are a match to TRDD3. Trimming removed 5 bases from V and 3 bases from J; junction bases left unmatched: 15. The CDR3 spans 17 residues. Germline lookup yields CDR1 TSWWSYY and CDR2 QGS. The CDR3 sequence: CALGWREGIFPPDKLIF. CDR3 nucleotide sequence: TGTGCTCTTGGGTGGCGAGAGGGGATATTCCCCCCCGATAAACTCATCTTT.

This clone was seen many times. The mismatch at residue 16 between this DNA's translation and the TCRdb protein of a much larger clone likely reflects a read error; the protein shown is translated from the DNA. The same CDR3 also results from other DNA sequences found in this sample. J is TRDJ1 and V is TRDV1; 9 nucleotides match TRDD3. The CDR3 spans 21 residues. J was trimmed by 7 bases and V by 4 bases; bases with no gene match: 28. CDR1 is TSWWSYY, CDR2 QGS, per germline. The CDR3 loop reads CALGARSPVWGRELGELKLIF. CDR3 coding DNA: TGTGCTCTTGGGGCGCGTTCCCCTGTTTGGGGCAGGGAACTGGGGGAGCTTAAACTCATCTTT.

A note on this clone: The junction departs from germline at one end; a sequencing error may be responsible. Other DNA sequences within the sample encode an identical CDR3. The gene calls are TRDV1 and TRDJ1, with a possible D match to TRDD3 (5 bases). TCRdb leaves out the J gene; it was filled in here by matching the DNA to germline. The CDR3 totals 18 residues. CDR1 and CDR2 (germline): TSWWSYY, QGS. Here the CDR3 DNA reads TGTGCTCTTGGGGAACGATACCCCTTGAGGCCTTACACCGACAAACTCATCTTT. It specifies CALGERYPLRPYTDKLIF.

Remarks on this clone: The protein given by TCRdb reflects a much larger clone and differs at residue 5 from this DNA's translation, likely from a read error; the protein shown is the DNA's translation. The V call is TRDV1, the J call TRDJ1; 7 bases are shared with TRDD3. Here the J gene was assigned by germline matching of the DNA, as TCRdb has none. This CDR3 has 18 residues. CDR1 is TSWWSYY and CDR2 is QGS in the germline V gene. CDR3 DNA: TGTGCTCTTGGGAAACTTGGATTGCACGGGGGATACACCGATAAACTCATCTTT. This gives the protein CALGKLGLHGGYTDKLIF.

Concerning this clone: TCRdb records a much larger clone's protein for this DNA, with a difference at residue 13 that likely arises from a read error; the protein given is the translation of the DNA. The chain employs TRDV1 and TRDJ1; the match to TRDD3 covers 12 bases. Assignment of the J gene here rests on matching the DNA to germline, because TCRdb gives none. CDR1 is TSWWSYY and CDR2 is QGS in the germline V gene. J lost 0 bases, V lost 0 bases, and 26 bases had no gene match. The CDR3 is made up of 25 amino acids. In DNA, the CDR3 is TGTGCTCTTGGGGAACTGTTTCACACTCTACGATTTTCTGGGGGATACGCGGGGTACACCGATAAACTCATCTTT. It encodes CALGELFHTLRFSGGYAGYTDKLIF.

This clone was seen only a few times. For this DNA, TCRdb reports the protein of a much larger clone, which diverges at residue 18, most likely from a read error; the protein presented here is translated directly from the DNA. The chain is built from TRDV1 and TRDJ1, with TRDD2 matching 7 bases. No J gene is reported in TCRdb; it was inferred here by comparing the DNA with germline. This CDR3 is 22 amino acids long. Per germline, CDR1 TSWWSYY and CDR2 QGS. CDR3: CALGGPSSPVLWRFLYTNKLIF. DNA for the CDR3: TGTGCTCTTGGGGGTCCTTCCTCCCCAGTTCTTTGGCGTTTCTTGTACACCAATAAACTCATCTTT.

This clone was detected only a few times. This DNA's translation differs at residue 11 from TCRdb's protein, which comes from a much larger clone; a read error is likely, and the protein shown is translated from the DNA. CDR3: CALGEQGNPTSKVWGIRWPTDKLIF. CDR3 nucleotide sequence: TGTGCTCTTGGGGAACAGGGCAATCCTACGAGCAAAGTCTGGGGGATACGATGGCCCACCGATAAACTCATCTTT. This chain connects TRDV1 to TRDJ1, with TRDD3 matching over 12 bases. Here the J gene came from matching the DNA to germline, since TCRdb omits it. The trim removed 1 base at V and 1 base at J, leaving 28 bases unmatched. CDR3 length equals 25 residues. The germline V gene has CDR1 TSWWSYY and CDR2 QGS.

By share, this clone ranks as medium-sized (0.01 to 0.1%). The J gene is TRDJ1, the V gene TRDV2, with 11 bases matching TRDD3. Germline-derived CDR1 and CDR2 are GEAIGNYY and EKD. Germline trimming cut 6 bases from V and 2 bases from J; bases unmatched to any gene: 13. The CDR3 is 17 amino acids. The CDR3 protein is CACFLLGDRGKTDKLIF. For the CDR3, the DNA is TGTGCCTGTTTTCTACTGGGGGATAGAGGAAAGACCGATAAACTCATCTTT.

This clone turned up a few times. TCRdb lists the protein of a much larger clone for this DNA, which differs at residue 14, so this is likely a read error; the protein given here is translated from the DNA itself. The chain carries TRDV1 and TRDJ1; 7 bases agree with TRDD3. V shed 5 bases and J 3 bases; nucleotides not matched to a gene: 21. Per germline, CDR1 TSWWSYY and CDR2 QGS. The CDR3 sequence is 19 residues long. This CDR3 is CALGSCKWGTRGYPDKLIF. Written as DNA, the CDR3 is TGTGCTCTTGGGTCCTGTAAGTGGGGGACCCGGGGGTACCCCGATAAACTCATCTTT.

This clone has a handful of counts. The TCRdb record carries a much larger clone's protein, which differs from this DNA's translation at residue 10; a read error is the likely cause, and the protein listed here is the DNA translation. DNA for the CDR3: TGTGCTCTTGGGGATTCTACAGCCTGGGAGATCGGGGCCTCCTACACCGATAAACTCATTTTT. Protein product: CALGDSTAWEIGASYTDKLIF. J is TRDJ1 and V is TRDV1; tentative D call: TRDD2 (6 bases). The germline gives CDR1 TSWWSYY, CDR2 QGS. This CDR3 is built from 21 residues.

The table lists this clone with a few counts. A far larger clone is just one base off, so this is likely a read error. The sample contains more than one DNA sequence encoding this CDR3. The chain combines TRDV2 with TRDJ1, with 9 bases aligning to TRDD3. The CDR3 is 21 residues long. Germline values: CDR1 GEAIGNYY, CDR2 EKD. CDR3 DNA: TGTGCCTGTGACCCGATCCCCCGTACTGGTCAGGGGATACGGTACACTGATAAACTCATCTTT. This translates into CACDPIPRTGQGIRYTDKLIF.

As concerns this clone: A much larger clone differs from this one at a single base, so this may be a read error. The V call is TRDV1, the J call TRDJ1; D gene ambiguous. TCRdb gives no J gene; it was assigned here by matching the DNA to germline. This CDR3 is 20 amino acids long. Germline V CDR1 and CDR2: TSWWSYY, QGS. Trimming took 2 bases from V and 1 from J, leaving 26 bases between them. The CDR3 loop is CALGENFSQTHCNGTDKLIF. The CDR3 DNA is TGTGCTCTTGGGGAAAATTTCAGCCAGACTCACTGTAATGGCACCGATAAACTCATCTTT.

Comments on this clone: The amino acid sequence in TCRdb belongs to a much larger clone and departs from this DNA's translation at residue 6, likely a sequencing read error; the sequence shown is translated from the DNA. CDR3 nucleotide sequence: TGTGCTCTTGGGAACCCGGCCTTCCTACTCCCTGGGGGATACCGGTTTCAGAACACCGATAAACTCATCTTT. Translated: CALGNPAFLLPGGYRFQNTDKLIF. This chain joins TRDV1 and TRDJ1; TRDD3 matches at 11 bases. Here the J gene came from matching the DNA to germline, since TCRdb omits it. Per germline, CDR1 TSWWSYY and CDR2 QGS. After removal of 5 bases from V and 0 bases from J, the junction contained 29 bases not matched to a gene. The CDR3 is made up of 24 amino acids.

This clone occurred a few times. TCRdb's protein, taken from a much larger clone, differs from this DNA's translation at residue 11, likely owing to a read error; the protein displayed comes from the DNA. The rearrangement joins TRDV2 to TRDJ1; the match to TRDD3 covers 11 bases. TCRdb offers no J gene call, so here the DNA was matched to germline to obtain one. CDR3 size: 16 residues. CDR1 GEAIGNYY and CDR2 EKD come from the germline V gene. Trimming removed 1 base from V and 4 bases from J; junction bases left unmatched: 7. CDR3 in DNA: TGTGCCTGTGACACACTGGGGGATAGTTCCATCGATAAACTCATCTTT. It yields the protein CACDTLGDSSIDKLIF.

This clone was seen a few times. The protein held in TCRdb is that of a much larger clone and does not match this DNA's translation at residue 12, likely because of a read error; the protein shown is translated from the DNA. This rearrangement joins TRDV3 to TRDJ3; 9 nucleotides line up with TRDD2. The J gene, missing from TCRdb, was assigned here through DNA to germline matching. The CDR3 spans 20 residues. Unmatched junction bases numbered 18, after V lost 4 bases and J lost 2 bases. Germline V gene sequence: CDR1 TVYSNPD, CDR2 GDNSRS (reference sequence). This CDR3 reads CASWPSYVSGRPWDTRQMFF. For the CDR3, the DNA is TGTGCCTCCTGGCCTTCCTACGTATCTGGACGCCCCTGGGACACCCGACAGATGTTTTTC.

In regard to this clone: TCRdb records a much larger clone's protein for this DNA, with a difference at residue 16 that likely arises from a read error; the protein given is the translation of the DNA. The V gene was identified as TRDV1, while no J gene was called; the D segment call TRDD3 is taken from the table without a DNA check. CDR1 is TSWWSYY, CDR2 QGS, per germline. There are 17 residues in the CDR3. DNA for the CDR3: TGTGCTCTTGGGGGGCAGCCTCGGGGACAACTCACCGATAAACTCACCTTT. This encodes CALGGQPRGQLTDKLTF.

Notes on this clone: Translating this DNA gives a protein that differs at residue 3 from the TCRdb one, which belongs to a much larger clone; a read error is likely, and the protein shown is this translation. The chain employs TRDV3 and TRDJ1; D not resolved. The CDR3 is 13 residues long. Germline values: CDR1 TVYSNPD, CDR2 GDNSRS (reference sequence). Trimming took 4 bases from V and 0 from J, leaving 12 bases between them. In DNA form, the CDR3 reads TGTGCCTGTCGGCGCGACTACACCGATAAACTCATCTTT. It yields the protein CACRRDYTDKLIF.

In regard to this clone: TCRdb assigns this DNA the protein of a much larger clone, which departs from its translation at residue 6; this likely reflects a read error, and the protein shown comes from translating the DNA. The J gene is TRDJ1, the V gene TRDV2, with D tentatively TRDD3 (5 bases). No J segment appears in TCRdb, so it was assigned here by matching the sequence to germline. Germline CDR1 is GEAIGNYY and CDR2 is EKD. This CDR3 is built from 16 residues. The germline V and J ends were trimmed by 3 bases and 0 bases, with 16 bases remaining between them. The CDR3 DNA is TGTGCCTGTGACCCACCGGGGGGCGATCACACCGATAAACTCATCTTT. As protein: CACDPPGGDHTDKLIF.